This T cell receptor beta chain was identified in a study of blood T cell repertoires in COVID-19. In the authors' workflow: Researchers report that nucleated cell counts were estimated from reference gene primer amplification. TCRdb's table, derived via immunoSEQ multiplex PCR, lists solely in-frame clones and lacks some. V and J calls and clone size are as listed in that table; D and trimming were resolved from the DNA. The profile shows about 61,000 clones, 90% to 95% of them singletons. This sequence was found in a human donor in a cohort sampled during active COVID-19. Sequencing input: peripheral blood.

CDR3 sequence (DNA): TGTGCCAGTAGTTCCGACAGCCGCCCTAACTATGGCTACACCTTC. Protein product: CASSSDSRPNYGYTF. The V and J genes are TRBV19 and TRBJ1-2; D perhaps matches TRBD1 (5 bases). Trimming removed 5 bases from V and 0 bases from J, with 13 bases in between. The CDR3 spans 15 residues. CDR1 is LNHDA and CDR2 is SQIVND in the germline V gene (reference sequence).